Below, one T cell receptor (beta chain) is given with its context. Antigen: not known. These data belong to a study of OX40 agonist ivuxolimab in advanced cancers. The CDR3 is 17 amino acids. CDR1 LNHDA and CDR2 SQIVND come from the germline V gene (reference sequence). With 4 bases removed from V and 0 bases from J, the gap between germline ends came to 16 bases. Study-wide points: Among the lowest levels of clonal expansion were found in partial responders at 0.1-3.0 mg/kg.

The protocol was immunoSEQ multiplex PCR, while the TCRdb copy is restricted to in-frame clones and leaves out a portion. The sample includes roughly 71,000 clones, 70% to 85% of them seen just once. This TCR was recovered from an adult with an advanced solid tumor such as melanoma, head and neck, liver or kidney cancer. Sequenced material: CD4+ or CD8+ T cells sorted from blood, taken in a trial of the OX40 agonist ivuxolimab. The gene calls are TRBV19 and TRBJ2-1; D is ambiguous. CDR3 sequence reads: CASSTYPTTPSYNEQFF. In DNA, the CDR3 is TGTGCCAGTAGTACCTACCCGACGACTCCCTCCTACAATGAGCAGTTCTTC.